One and the same sample provided the 30 T cell receptor beta chains below, sequenced in a study of T cells in Graves' hyperthyroidism and ophthalmopathy. Amplification of TCR beta CDR3 regions was performed using RNA transcripts as template. An initial round of RT-PCR targeting the TCR CDR3 relied on the HTBI primer set. One entry per CDR3 protein, called by TCRdb with MiXCR from the multiplex PCR reads. The sample records about 540,000 distinct CDR3 sequences, just over 45% being singletons. Sample: peripheral blood or thyroid tissue (not recorded which). These receptors all stem from a woman younger than 30 with Graves' hyperthyroidism.

This rearrangement joins TRBV13 to TRBJ1-2, with 8 bases that match TRBD1. From germline, CDR1 is PRHDT and CDR2 FYEKMQ (reference sequence). CDR3 length: 13 residues. V lost 6 bases, J lost 4 bases, and 4 bases stayed unmatched. The chain's CDR3 is CASRQGVGYGYTF. The CDR3 DNA follows: TGTGCCAGCAGACAGGGGGTCGGCTATGGCTACACCTTC.

The chain carries TRBV20-1 and TRBJ1-1; TRBD1 might be the D (6 bases). The CDR3 runs to 14 residues. Germline CDR1 DFQATT, CDR2 SNEGSKA (reference sequence). V was cut by 7 bases and J by 3 bases, with 18 bases left in between. In DNA form, the CDR3 reads TGCAGTGTTCGGGGCCCGGACAGTGACACTGAAGCTTTCTTT. This gives the protein CSVRGPDSDTEAFF.

The CDR3 here is CASSFLGLDTQYF. The CDR3 DNA is TGTGCCAGCAGCTTTCTAGGGCTAGATACGCAGTATTTT. This sequence joins TRBV7-3 and TRBJ1-5; D gene uncertain. TRBJ2-3 explains the end of the DNA better; the J call may be wrong. The CDR3 runs to 13 residues. Germline CDR1 reads SGHTA; CDR2 reads FQGTGA.

V usage is TRBV20-1 and J usage is TRBJ1-2; no firm D call. CDR1 DFQATT and CDR2 SNEGSKA come from the germline V gene (reference sequence). This CDR3 region has 11 residues. The V end lost 2 bases, the J end lost 7 bases, and 8 bases lay between the germline ends. The CDR3 region is CSARRAGGYTF. CDR3 nucleotides: TGCAGTGCTAGAAGGGCGGGTGGCTACACCTTC.

This clonotype has ten or more counts. The chain is built from TRBV11-3 and TRBJ2-3; D is unresolved. Looked up from germline, CDR1 is SGHNT and CDR2 is YENEEA. The CDR3 sequence is 12 residues long. V was cut by 5 bases and J by 4 bases, with 7 bases left in between. The CDR3 nucleotides are TGTGCCAGCAGCCAGGTCCCAGATACGCAGTATTTT. This sequence encodes CASSQVPDTQYF. Supplemented by reference TRBV11-3 and TRBJ2-3, the full variable domain reads EAGVVQSPRYKIIEKKQPVAFWCNPISGHNTLYWYLQNLGQGPELLIRYENEEAVDDSQLPKDRFSAERLKGVDSTLKIQPAELGDSAVYLCASSQVPDTQYFGPGTRLTVL.

This chain links TRBV19 with TRBJ1-3; the D gene is possibly TRBD1 (6 bases). This CDR3 region has 16 residues. CDR1 is LNHDA and CDR2 is SQIVND in the germline V gene (reference sequence). V was pared by 5 bases and J by 1 base, with 15 bases between. CDR3 DNA: TGTGCCAGTAGTGCCCCGGGGGGGCGATCTGGAAACACCATATATTTT. Translation gives CASSAPGGRSGNTIYF.

The V gene is TRBV7-6, the J gene TRBJ2-7; 15 bases fit TRBD2. The ends lost 4 bases at V and 3 bases at J; junction bases unmatched: 13. CDR1 is SGHVS and CDR2 is FNYEAQ in the germline V gene. CDR3 length: 19 residues. The CDR3 is CASSSLGLAGGRKDYEQYF. The CDR3 nucleotides read TGTGCCAGCAGCTCACTGGGACTAGCGGGAGGACGGAAAGACTACGAGCAGTACTTC.

This clonotype was seen repeatedly, ten times or more. The chain links TRBV18 to TRBJ1-5, with no clear D. CDR1 is KGHSH and CDR2 is LQKENI in the germline V gene. V lost 8 bases and J 0 bases, leaving 8 bases between the germline ends. CDR3 length equals 13 residues. CDR3 protein: CASSPDSNQPQHF. The CDR3 nucleotides are TGTGCCAGCAGCCCAGATAGCAATCAGCCCCAGCATTTT.

This clonotype was found many times. J is TRBJ2-5 and V is TRBV7-3; TRBD2 aligns across 10 bases. V dropped 5 bases and J dropped 4; count of bases not matched to a gene: 10. Per germline, CDR1 SGHTA and CDR2 FQGTGA. The CDR3 is 16 amino acids. The CDR3 nucleotides read TGTGCCAGCAGCCCGGGACTAGCGTTGCTGAGAGAGACCCAGTACTTC. Encoded protein: CASSPGLALLRETQYF.

This clonotype was counted between two and nine times. The chain has TRBV19 and TRBJ2-3; no clear D. The germline CDR1 and CDR2 sequences are LNHDA and SQIVND (reference sequence). CDR3 length: 10 residues. Trimming cost V 9 bases and J 6 bases, with 7 bases left between them. CDR3 residues: CARAVDTQYF. Here the CDR3 DNA reads TGTGCCAGGGCTGTGGATACGCAGTATTTT.

This clonotype was recorded many times. The chain links TRBV11-2 to TRBJ1-2; D is undetermined. Germline CDR1 reads SGHAT; CDR2 reads FQNNGV. The CDR3 runs 13 residues. V was pared by 1 base and J by 6 bases, with 9 bases between. For the CDR3, the DNA is TGTGCCAGCAGCTTAGGGGCACTCAATGGCTACACCTTC. Its protein is CASSLGALNGYTF.

This clonotype was detected many times. The J gene is TRBJ2-5, the V gene TRBV4-2, with TRBD2 matching 7 bases. There are 16 residues in the CDR3. CDR1 is LGHNA, CDR2 YNFKEQ, per germline. The trim removed 2 bases at V and 1 base at J, leaving 7 bases unmatched. CDR3 amino acids: CASSQRSSGLQETQYF. The CDR3 DNA reads as TGTGCCAGCAGCCAAAGGTCTAGCGGTCTCCAAGAGACCCAGTACTTC.

At least ten counts were recorded for this clonotype. The rearrangement links TRBV6-5 to TRBJ2-7, with D unclear. The germline gives CDR1 MNHEY, CDR2 SVGAGI. V was trimmed by 5 bases and J by 8 bases, leaving 10 bases between them. The CDR3 is 11 amino acids. The CDR3 reads CASSPPPKQYF. The CDR3 coding sequence is TGTGCCAGCAGTCCCCCGCCGAAGCAGTACTTC.

The chain is built from TRBV9 and TRBJ1-3; D remains unclear. This CDR3 comprises 16 residues. Looked up from germline, CDR1 is SGDLS and CDR2 is YYNGEE. Trimming took 0 bases from V and 3 from J, leaving 13 bases between them. Here the CDR3 reads CASSVGGSGVGNTIYF. The DNA of the CDR3 is TGTGCCAGCAGCGTAGGCGGCTCTGGGGTTGGAAACACCATATATTTT.

There are many counts of this clonotype. J is TRBJ2-6 and V is TRBV14, with D hard to call. V lost 2 bases and J lost 0, with 2 bases in between. This CDR3 is 14 amino acids long. Per germline, CDR1 SGHDN and CDR2 FVKESK. Written as DNA, the CDR3 is TGTGCCAGCAGCCAATTCTCTGGGGCCAACGTCCTGACTTTC. Translating gives CASSQFSGANVLTF.

This clonotype was seen many times. The chain combines TRBV12-3 or TRBV12-4 with TRBJ1-2, with D maybe TRBD1 (6 bases). Trimming left V 4 bases short and J 7 bases short, with 22 bases between. This CDR3 spans 16 amino acids. The DNA of the CDR3 is TGTGCCAGCAGTTCGGAACAGGGTGTCAATCCTTTTGGCTACACCTTC. This translates into CASSSEQGVNPFGYTF.

This chain links TRBV18 with TRBJ2-5, with D possibly being TRBD1 (6 bases). The CDR3 has 14 residues. Germline V CDR1 and CDR2: KGHSH, LQKENI. V lost 1 base to trimming and J lost 5 bases, with 11 bases between them. CDR3 region: CASSPLQGTETQYF. The CDR3 coding sequence is TGTGCCAGCTCACCACTCCAGGGGACGGAGACCCAGTACTTC.

Ten or more counts support this clonotype. The chain employs TRBV19 and TRBJ1-1; D remains unclear. V lost 3 bases, J lost 1 base, and 3 bases lay in between. This CDR3 is 12 amino acids long. Germline values: CDR1 LNHDA, CDR2 SQIVND (reference sequence). The CDR3, as DNA: TGTGCCAGTAGTATCAGGAACACTGAAGCTTTCTTT. Its protein product is CASSIRNTEAFF.

Note on this clonotype: The germline gene is not matched at one end of the junction; a read error may be the cause. The V and J genes are TRBV7-2 and TRBJ1-1; the D gene is possibly TRBD1 (5 bases). Germline assignment: CDR1 SGHTA and CDR2 FQGNSA. The CDR3 totals 14 residues. For the CDR3, the DNA is TGCGCCAGCAGCCCATACGGGGGAAACACTGAAGCTTTCTTT. It encodes CASSPYGGNTEAFF.

This clonotype was detected ten times or more. This CDR3 is CASSQAGTSGIWEQYF. The CDR3 nucleotides are TGCGCCAGCAGCCAAGCGGGGACTAGCGGGATCTGGGAGCAGTACTTC. The chain has TRBV4-1 and TRBJ2-7, with 13 bases matching TRBD2. The CDR3 length is 16 residues. The ends lost 1 base at V and 7 bases at J; junction bases unmatched: 7. Germline V gene data show CDR1 as MGHRA and CDR2 as YSYEKL.

This clonotype was observed at least ten times. V is TRBV20-1 and J is TRBJ1-2; no clear D. The CDR3 runs 14 residues. The V and J ends lost 1 base and 8 bases respectively, with 17 bases between them. The germline gives CDR1 DFQATT, CDR2 SNEGSKA (reference sequence). Here the CDR3 reads CSARGGPQRSGYTF. Written as DNA, the CDR3 is TGCAGTGCTAGAGGTGGACCCCAGCGGTCGGGCTACACCTTC.

V usage is TRBV7-3 and J usage is TRBJ2-3; 10 nucleotides agree with TRBD2. Germline assignment: CDR1 SGHTA and CDR2 FQGTGA. CDR3 length equals 16 residues. Trimming cost V 5 bases and J 10 bases; bases outside gene matches: 15. The CDR3: CASSPGLAAVRDAQYF. As DNA, the CDR3 is TGTGCCAGCAGCCCAGGACTAGCGGCGGTTCGGGATGCGCAGTATTTT.

The rearrangement links TRBV2 to TRBJ1-5, with D possibly matching TRBD1 (5 bases). The CDR3 has 14 residues. Per the germline V gene, CDR1 is SNHLY and CDR2 is FYNNEI. V lost 4 bases and J lost 1, with 8 bases in between. The CDR3 spells CASSGTRSNQPQHF. CDR3 nucleotide sequence: TGTGCCAGCAGTGGGACACGGAGCAATCAGCCCCAGCATTTT. The full variable domain, with the rest looked up from reference TRBV2 and TRBJ1-5, is EPEVTQTPSHQVTQMGQEVILRCVPISNHLYFYWYRQILGQKVEFLVSFYNNEISEKSEIFDDQFSVERPDGSNFTLKIRSTKLEDSAMYFCASSGTRSNQPQHFGDGTRLSIL.

J is TRBJ2-5 and V is TRBV2; D uncertain. Germline V gene sequence: CDR1 SNHLY, CDR2 FYNNEI. This CDR3 is built from 11 residues. Trimming stripped 4 bases from V and 4 bases from J, with 4 bases between. The CDR3 nucleotides are TGTGCCAGCAGTGTCTCAGAGACCCAGTACTTC. Encoded protein: CASSVSETQYF.

The chain combines TRBV2 with TRBJ2-3; D is undetermined. Germline assignment: CDR1 SNHLY and CDR2 FYNNEI. Trimming shortened V by 6 bases and J by 4 bases, and 17 bases separated the two germline ends. The CDR3 spans 15 residues. Here the CDR3 DNA reads TGTGCCAGCAGCGTTTCCCTGGGGTCCGCAGATACGCAGTATTTT. Protein sequence: CASSVSLGSADTQYF.

This chain links TRBV5-5 with TRBJ2-5; maybe TRBD1 (6 bases). Trimming shortened V by 9 bases and J by 3 bases, and 15 bases separated the two germline ends. The CDR3 has 13 residues. From germline, CDR1 is SGHKS and CDR2 YYEKEE (reference sequence). CDR3 region: CATRLGQEETQYF. CDR3 DNA: TGTGCCACCCGCCTGGGACAAGAAGAGACCCAGTACTTC.

About this clonotype: This may come from a read error, since a much larger clone is one base off. The rearrangement uses TRBV7-9 and TRBJ2-2, with D perhaps TRBD2 (5 bases). The length of the CDR3 is 16 residues. The V gene's germline CDR1 is SEHNR and CDR2 FQNEAQ (reference sequence). With 5 bases removed from V and 3 bases from J, the gap between germline ends came to 16 bases. The CDR3 DNA reads as TGTGCCAGCAGCGTAGAGGATAGCGTGGACACCGGGGAGCTGTTTTTT. It yields the protein CASSVEDSVDTGELFF.

CDR3 region: CASSPSRGTGSEPQHF. The CDR3 DNA is TGTGCCAGCAGCCCCTCGAGGGGGACAGGGAGTGAGCCCCAGCATTTT. The chain combines TRBV7-2 with TRBJ1-5; the match to TRBD1 covers 9 bases. CDR1 and CDR2 (germline): SGHTA, FQGNSA. This CDR3 has 16 residues. J was trimmed by 8 bases and V by 5 bases; bases with no gene match: 13.

Notes on this clonotype: Relative to the germline gene, one junction end is altered; a read error may explain this. The chain combines TRBV10-3 with TRBJ2-3; D possibly corresponds to TRBD1 (5 bases). The CDR3 loop spans 14 amino acids. The germline gives CDR1 ENHRY, CDR2 SYGVKD. CDR3 bases: TGTGCCAGCAGTCCAGGGCAGAGCACAGATACGCAGTATTTT. As protein: CASSPGQSTDTQYF.

This clonotype was picked up many times. The V gene is TRBV27, the J gene TRBJ1-2; no clear D. Between the trimmed V and J ends, which lost 4 bases and 4 bases, there was a span of 16 bases. Germline CDR1 reads MNHEY; CDR2 reads SMNVEV (reference sequence). The CDR3 sequence is 15 residues long. The CDR3 sequence is CASSSTELGVYGYTF. DNA for the CDR3: TGTGCCAGCAGTTCAACAGAGTTGGGAGTCTATGGCTACACCTTC.